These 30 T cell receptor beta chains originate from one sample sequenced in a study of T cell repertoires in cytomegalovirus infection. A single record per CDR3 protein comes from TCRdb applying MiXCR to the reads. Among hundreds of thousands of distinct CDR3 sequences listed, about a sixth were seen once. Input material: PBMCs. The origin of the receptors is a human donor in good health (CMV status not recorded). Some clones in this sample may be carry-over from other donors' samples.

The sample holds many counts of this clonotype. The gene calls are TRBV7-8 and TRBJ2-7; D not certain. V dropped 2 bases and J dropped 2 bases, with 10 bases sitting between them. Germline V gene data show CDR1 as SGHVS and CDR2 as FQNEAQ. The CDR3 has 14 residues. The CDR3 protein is CASSLSRVPYEQYF. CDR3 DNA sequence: TGTGCCAGCAGCTTAAGTAGGGTTCCCTACGAGCAGTACTTC.

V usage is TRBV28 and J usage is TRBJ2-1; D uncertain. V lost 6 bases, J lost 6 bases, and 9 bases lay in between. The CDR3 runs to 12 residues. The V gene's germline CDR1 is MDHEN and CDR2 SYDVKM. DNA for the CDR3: TGTGCCAGCAGCCCTGCACCCAATGAGCAGTTCTTC. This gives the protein CASSPAPNEQFF.

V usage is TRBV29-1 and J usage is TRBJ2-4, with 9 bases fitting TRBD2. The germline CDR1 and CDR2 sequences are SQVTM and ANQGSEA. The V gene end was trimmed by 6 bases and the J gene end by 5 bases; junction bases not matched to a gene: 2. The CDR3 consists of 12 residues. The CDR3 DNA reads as TGCAGCGTGGGGACTAGCCAAAACATTCAGTACTTC. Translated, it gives CSVGTSQNIQYF. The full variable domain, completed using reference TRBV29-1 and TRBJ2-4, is SAVISQKPSRDICQRGTSLTIQCQVDSQVTMMFWYRQQPGQSLTLIATANQGSEATYESGFVIDKFPISRPNLTFSTLTVSNMSPEDSSIYLCSVGTSQNIQYFGAGTRLSVL.

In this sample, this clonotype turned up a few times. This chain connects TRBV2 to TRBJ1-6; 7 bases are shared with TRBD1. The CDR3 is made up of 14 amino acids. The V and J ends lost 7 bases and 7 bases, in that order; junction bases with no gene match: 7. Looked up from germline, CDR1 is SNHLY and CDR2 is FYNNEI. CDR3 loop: CASTRDSSNSPLHF. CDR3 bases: TGTGCCAGCACTCGGGACAGCAGCAATTCACCCCTCCACTTT.

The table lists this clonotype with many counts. CDR3 DNA: TGTGCCAGCAGCCCACAGGGGGCTGGACTTAGTCCGACTGAAGCTTTCTTT. Its protein is CASSPQGAGLSPTEAFF. This rearrangement joins TRBV7-2 to TRBJ1-1; 9 nucleotides align to TRBD1. V lost 5 bases, J lost 5 bases, and 15 bases stayed unmatched. This CDR3 region has 17 residues. Germline lookup yields CDR1 SGHTA and CDR2 FQGNSA.

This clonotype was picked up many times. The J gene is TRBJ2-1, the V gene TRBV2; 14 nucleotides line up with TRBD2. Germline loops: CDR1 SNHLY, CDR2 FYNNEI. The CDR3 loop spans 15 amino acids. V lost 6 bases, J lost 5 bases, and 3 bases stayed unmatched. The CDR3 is CASSRTSGGNNEQFF. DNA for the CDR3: TGTGCCAGCAGCCGGACTAGCGGGGGGAACAATGAGCAGTTCTTC.

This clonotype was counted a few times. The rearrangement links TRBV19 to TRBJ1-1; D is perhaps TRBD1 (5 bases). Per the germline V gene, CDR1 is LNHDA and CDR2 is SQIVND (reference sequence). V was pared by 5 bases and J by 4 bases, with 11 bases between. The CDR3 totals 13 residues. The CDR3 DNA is TGTGCCAGTAGTCAACAGAGGGGCACTGAAGCTTTCTTT. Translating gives CASSQQRGTEAFF.

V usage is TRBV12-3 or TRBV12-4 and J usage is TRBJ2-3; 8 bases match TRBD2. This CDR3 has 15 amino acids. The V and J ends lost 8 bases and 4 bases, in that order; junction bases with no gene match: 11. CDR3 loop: CASGSRGGIADTQYF. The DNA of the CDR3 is TGTGCCAGCGGCTCCCGCGGGGGGATTGCAGATACGCAGTATTTT.

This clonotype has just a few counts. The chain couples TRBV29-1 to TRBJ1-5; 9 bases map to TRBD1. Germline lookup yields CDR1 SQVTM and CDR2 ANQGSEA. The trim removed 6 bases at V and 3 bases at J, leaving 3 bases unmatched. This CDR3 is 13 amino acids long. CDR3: CSVTGGSNQPQHF. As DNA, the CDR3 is TGCAGCGTGACAGGGGGTTCCAATCAGCCCCAGCATTTT.

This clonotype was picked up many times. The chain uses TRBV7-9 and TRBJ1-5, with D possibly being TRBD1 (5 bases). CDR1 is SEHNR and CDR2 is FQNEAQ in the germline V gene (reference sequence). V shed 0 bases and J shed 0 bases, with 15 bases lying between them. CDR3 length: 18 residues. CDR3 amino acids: CASSLALWGQSSNQPQHF. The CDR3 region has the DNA TGTGCCAGCAGCTTAGCGCTTTGGGGCCAGTCTAGCAATCAGCCCCAGCATTTT.

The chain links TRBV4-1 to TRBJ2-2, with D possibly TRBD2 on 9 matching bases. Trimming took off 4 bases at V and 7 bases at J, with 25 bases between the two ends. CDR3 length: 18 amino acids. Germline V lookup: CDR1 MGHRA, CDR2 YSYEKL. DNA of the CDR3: TGCGCCAGCAGCCCCCAGGGGGCGGGGGGGCCAGTGATCGGGGAGCTGTTTTTT. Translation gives CASSPQGAGGPVIGELFF.

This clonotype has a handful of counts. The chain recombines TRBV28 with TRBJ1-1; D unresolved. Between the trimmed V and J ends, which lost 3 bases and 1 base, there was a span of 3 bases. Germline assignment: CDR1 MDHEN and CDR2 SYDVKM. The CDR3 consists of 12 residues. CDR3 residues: CASSLWNTEAFF. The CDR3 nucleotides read TGTGCCAGCAGTTTGTGGAACACTGAAGCTTTCTTT.

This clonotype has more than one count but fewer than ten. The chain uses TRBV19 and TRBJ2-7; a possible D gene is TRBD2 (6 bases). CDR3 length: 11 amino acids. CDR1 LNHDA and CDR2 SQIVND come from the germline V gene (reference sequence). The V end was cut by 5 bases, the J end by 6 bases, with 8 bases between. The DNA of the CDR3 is TGTGCCAGTAGTGTCGGGGGCGAGCAGTACTTC. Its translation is CASSVGGEQYF.

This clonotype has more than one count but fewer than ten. The CDR3 DNA reads TGTGCCAGCAGGGCCGGGACAGGGGACTACGAGCAGTACTTC. Translating gives CASRAGTGDYEQYF. This rearrangement joins TRBV12-3 or TRBV12-4 to TRBJ2-7; 10 bases line up with TRBD1. With V trimmed by 6 bases and J by 3 bases, 5 bases remained unmatched. This CDR3 comprises 14 residues.

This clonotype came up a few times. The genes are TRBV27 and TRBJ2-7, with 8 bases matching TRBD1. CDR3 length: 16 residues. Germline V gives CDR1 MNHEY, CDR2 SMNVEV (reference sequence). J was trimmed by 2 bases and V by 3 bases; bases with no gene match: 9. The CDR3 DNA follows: TGTGCCAGCAGTTTCCAAGCCGGGACAGGCGCCTACGAGCAGTACTTC. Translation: CASSFQAGTGAYEQYF.

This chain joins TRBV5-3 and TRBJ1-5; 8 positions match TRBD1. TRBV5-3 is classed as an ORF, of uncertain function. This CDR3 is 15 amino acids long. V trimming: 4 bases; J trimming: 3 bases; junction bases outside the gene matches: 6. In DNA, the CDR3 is TGTGCCAGAAGCCTGGACAGGGATAACAATCAGCCCCAGCATTTT. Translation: CARSLDRDNNQPQHF.

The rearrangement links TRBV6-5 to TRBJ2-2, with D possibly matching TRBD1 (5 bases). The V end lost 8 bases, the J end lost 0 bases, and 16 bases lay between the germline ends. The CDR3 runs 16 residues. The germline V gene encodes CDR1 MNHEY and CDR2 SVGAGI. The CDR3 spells CASLQPAGPNTGELFF. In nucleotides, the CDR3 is TGTGCCAGCCTACAACCGGCAGGGCCGAACACCGGGGAGCTGTTTTTT.

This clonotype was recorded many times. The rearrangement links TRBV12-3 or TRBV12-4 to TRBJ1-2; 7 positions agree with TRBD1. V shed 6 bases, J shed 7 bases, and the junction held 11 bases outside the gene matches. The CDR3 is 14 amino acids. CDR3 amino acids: CASSLGQSFFGYTF. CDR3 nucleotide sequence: TGTGCCAGCAGCCTGGGACAGAGCTTTTTTGGCTACACCTTC.

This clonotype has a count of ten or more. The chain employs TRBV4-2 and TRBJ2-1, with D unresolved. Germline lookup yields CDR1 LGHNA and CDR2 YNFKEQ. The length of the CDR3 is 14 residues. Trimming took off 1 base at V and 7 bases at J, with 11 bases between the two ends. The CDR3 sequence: CASSQGEETNEQFF. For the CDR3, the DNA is TGTGCCAGCAGCCAAGGAGAGGAGACGAATGAGCAGTTCTTC.

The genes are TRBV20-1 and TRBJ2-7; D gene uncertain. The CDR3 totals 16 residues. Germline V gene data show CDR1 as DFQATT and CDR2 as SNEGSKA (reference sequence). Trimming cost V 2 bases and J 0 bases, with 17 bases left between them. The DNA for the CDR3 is TGCAGTGCTAGATCATCCCACAAGGCCCTCTCCTACGAGCAGTACTTC. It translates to CSARSSHKALSYEQYF.

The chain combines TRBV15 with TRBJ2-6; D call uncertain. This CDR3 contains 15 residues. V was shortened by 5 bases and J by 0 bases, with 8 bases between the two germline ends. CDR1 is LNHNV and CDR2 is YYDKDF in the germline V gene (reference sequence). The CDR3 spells CATSSQGSGANVLTF. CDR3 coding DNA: TGTGCCACCAGCTCCCAAGGCTCTGGGGCCAACGTCCTGACTTTC. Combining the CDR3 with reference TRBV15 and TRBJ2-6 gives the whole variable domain DAMVIQNPRYQVTQFGKPVTLSCSQTLNHNVMYWYQQKSSQAPKLLFHYYDKDFNNEADTPDNFQSRRPNTSFCFLDIRSPGLGDTAMYLCATSSQGSGANVLTFGAGSRLTVL.

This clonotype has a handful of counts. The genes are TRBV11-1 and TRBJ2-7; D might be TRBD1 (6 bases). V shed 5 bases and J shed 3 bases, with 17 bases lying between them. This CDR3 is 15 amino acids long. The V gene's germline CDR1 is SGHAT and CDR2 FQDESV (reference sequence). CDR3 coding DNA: TGTGCCAGCAGCCAAGGACAGCCGGGCAGCTACGAGCAGTACTTC. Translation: CASSQGQPGSYEQYF.

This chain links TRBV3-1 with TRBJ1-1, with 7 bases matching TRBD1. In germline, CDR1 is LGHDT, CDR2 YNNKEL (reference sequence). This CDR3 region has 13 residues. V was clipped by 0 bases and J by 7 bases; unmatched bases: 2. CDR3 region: CASSQEGGSEAFF. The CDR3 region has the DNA TGTGCCAGCAGCCAAGAAGGGGGCAGTGAAGCTTTCTTT. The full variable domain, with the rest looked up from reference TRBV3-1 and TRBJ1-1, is DTAVSQTPKYLVTQMGNDKSIKCEQNLGHDTMYWYKQDSKKFLKIMFSYNNKELIINETVPNRFSPKSPDKAHLNLHINSLELGDSAVYFCASSQEGGSEAFFGQGTRLTVV.

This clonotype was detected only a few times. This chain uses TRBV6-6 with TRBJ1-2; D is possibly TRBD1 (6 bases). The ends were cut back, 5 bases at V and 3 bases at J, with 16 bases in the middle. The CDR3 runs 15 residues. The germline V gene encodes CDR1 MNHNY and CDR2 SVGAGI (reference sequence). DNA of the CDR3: TGTGCCAGCAGTGCCCGACAGGATGCCTACTATGGCTACACCTTC. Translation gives CASSARQDAYYGYTF.

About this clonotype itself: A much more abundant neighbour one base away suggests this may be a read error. The CDR3 nucleotides read TGTACCAGCAGCATACAGGGGGGGCCCTACGAGCAGTACTTC. It yields the protein CTSSIQGGPYEQYF. This rearrangement joins TRBV7-2 to TRBJ2-7; TRBD1 might be the D (8 bases). The length of the CDR3 is 14 residues. Germline values: CDR1 SGHTA, CDR2 FQGNSA. Trimming removed 5 bases from V and 2 bases from J, with 13 bases in between.

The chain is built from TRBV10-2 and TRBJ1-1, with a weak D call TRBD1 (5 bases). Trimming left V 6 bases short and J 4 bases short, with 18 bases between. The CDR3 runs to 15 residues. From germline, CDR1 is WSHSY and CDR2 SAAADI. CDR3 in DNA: TGCGCCAGCAGGCAAACCGGGACCCTTGGCACTGAAGCTTTCTTT. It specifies CASRQTGTLGTEAFF.

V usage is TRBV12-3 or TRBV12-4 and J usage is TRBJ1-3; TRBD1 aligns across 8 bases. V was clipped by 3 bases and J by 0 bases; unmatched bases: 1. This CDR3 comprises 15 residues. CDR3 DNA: TGTGCCAGCAGTTTCGGACAGGGCTCTGGAAACACCATATATTTT. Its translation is CASSFGQGSGNTIYF.

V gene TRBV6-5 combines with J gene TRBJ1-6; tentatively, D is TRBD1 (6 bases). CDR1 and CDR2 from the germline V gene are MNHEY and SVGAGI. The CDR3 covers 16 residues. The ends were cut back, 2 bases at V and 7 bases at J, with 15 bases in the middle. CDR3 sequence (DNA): TGTGCCAGCAGTTACAGTACAGGGACTTGGAATTCACCCCTCCACTTT. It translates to CASSYSTGTWNSPLHF.

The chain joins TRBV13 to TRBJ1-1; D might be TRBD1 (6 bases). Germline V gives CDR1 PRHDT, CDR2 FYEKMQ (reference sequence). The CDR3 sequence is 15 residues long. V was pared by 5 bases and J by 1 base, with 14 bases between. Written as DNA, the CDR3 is TGTGCCAGCAGCAGAGACGTGACAGGGAACACTGAAGCTTTCTTT. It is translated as CASSRDVTGNTEAFF.

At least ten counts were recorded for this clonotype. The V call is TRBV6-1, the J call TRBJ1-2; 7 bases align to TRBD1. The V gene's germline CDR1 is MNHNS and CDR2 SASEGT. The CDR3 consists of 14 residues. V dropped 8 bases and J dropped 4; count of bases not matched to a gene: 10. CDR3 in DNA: TGTGCCAGCCGAAGACAGGGAGCTACCTATGGCTACACCTTC. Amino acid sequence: CASRRQGATYGYTF.